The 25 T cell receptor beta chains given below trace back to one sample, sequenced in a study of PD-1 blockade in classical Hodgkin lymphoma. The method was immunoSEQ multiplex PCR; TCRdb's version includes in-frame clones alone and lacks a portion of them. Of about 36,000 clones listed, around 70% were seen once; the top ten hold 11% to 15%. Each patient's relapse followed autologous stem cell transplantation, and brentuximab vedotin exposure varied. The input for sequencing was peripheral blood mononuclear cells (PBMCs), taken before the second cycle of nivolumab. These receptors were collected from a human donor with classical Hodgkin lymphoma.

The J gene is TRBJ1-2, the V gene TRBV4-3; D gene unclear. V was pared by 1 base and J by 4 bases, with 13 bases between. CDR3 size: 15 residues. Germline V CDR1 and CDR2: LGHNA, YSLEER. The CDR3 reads CASSQVHAGTYGYTF. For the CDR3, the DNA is TGCGCCAGCAGCCAAGTTCACGCGGGAACCTATGGCTACACCTTC.

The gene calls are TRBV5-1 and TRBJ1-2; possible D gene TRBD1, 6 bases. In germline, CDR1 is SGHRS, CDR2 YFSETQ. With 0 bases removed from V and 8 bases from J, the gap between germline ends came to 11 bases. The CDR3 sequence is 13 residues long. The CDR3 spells CASSLGGRGGYTF. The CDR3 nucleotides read TGCGCCAGCAGCTTGGGCGGCAGGGGCGGCTACACCTTC. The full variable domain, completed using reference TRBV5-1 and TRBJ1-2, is KAGVTQTPRYLIKTRGQQVTLSCSPISGHRSVSWYQQTPGQGLQFLFEYFSETQRNKGNFPGRFSGRQFSNSRSEMNVSTLELGDSALYLCASSLGGRGGYTFGSGTRLTVV.

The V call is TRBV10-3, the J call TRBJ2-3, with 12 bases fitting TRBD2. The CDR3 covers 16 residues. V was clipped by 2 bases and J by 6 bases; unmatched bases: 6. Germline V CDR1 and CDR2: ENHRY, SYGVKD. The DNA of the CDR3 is TGTGCCATCAGTGAGCCTAGCGGGAGGGCCTCCGATACGCAGTATTTT. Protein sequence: CAISEPSGRASDTQYF.

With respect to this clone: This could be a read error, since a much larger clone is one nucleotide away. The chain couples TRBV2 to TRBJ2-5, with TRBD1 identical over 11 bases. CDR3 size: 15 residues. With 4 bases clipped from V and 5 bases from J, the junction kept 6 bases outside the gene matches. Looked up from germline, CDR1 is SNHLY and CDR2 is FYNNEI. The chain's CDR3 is CASSGTGGLEETQYF. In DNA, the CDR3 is TGTGCCAGCAGTGGGACAGGGGGCCTAGAGGAGACCCAGTACTTC.

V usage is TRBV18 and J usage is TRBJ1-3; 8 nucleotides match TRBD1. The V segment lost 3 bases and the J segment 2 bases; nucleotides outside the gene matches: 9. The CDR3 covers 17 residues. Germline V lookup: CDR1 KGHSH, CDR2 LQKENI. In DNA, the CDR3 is TGTGCCAGCTCACCGACGGGGCAGGGGGCTACTGGAAACACCATATATTTT. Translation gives CASSPTGQGATGNTIYF.

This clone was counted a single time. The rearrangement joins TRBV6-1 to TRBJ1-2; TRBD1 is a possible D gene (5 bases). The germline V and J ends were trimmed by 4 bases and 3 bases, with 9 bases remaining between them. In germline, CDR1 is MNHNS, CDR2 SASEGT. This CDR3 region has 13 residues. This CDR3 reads CASSGVGDYGYTF. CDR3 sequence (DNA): TGTGCCAGCAGTGGCGTGGGGGACTATGGCTACACCTTC.

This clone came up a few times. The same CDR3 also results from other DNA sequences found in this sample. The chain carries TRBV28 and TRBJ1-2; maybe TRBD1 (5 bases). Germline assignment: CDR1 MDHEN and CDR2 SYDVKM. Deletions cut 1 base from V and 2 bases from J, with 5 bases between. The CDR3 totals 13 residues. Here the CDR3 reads CASSLSGNYGYTF. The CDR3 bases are TGTGCCAGCAGTTTATCAGGGAACTATGGCTACACCTTC.

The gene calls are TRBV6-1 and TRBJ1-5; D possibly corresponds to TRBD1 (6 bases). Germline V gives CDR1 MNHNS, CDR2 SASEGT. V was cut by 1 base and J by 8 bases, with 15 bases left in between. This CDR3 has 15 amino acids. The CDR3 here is CASSEGPGDWEPQHF. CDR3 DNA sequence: TGTGCCAGCAGTGAAGGTCCAGGGGATTGGGAGCCCCAGCATTTT.

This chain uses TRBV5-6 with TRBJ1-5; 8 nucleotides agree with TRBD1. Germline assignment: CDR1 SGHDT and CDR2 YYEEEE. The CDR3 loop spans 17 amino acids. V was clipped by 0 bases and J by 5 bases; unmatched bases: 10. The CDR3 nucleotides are TGTGCCAGCAGCTTGGGTGGCACAGGGGGTGTTTATCAGCCCCAGCATTTT. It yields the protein CASSLGGTGGVYQPQHF. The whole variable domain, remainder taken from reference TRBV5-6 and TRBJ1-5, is DAGVTQSPTHLIKTRGQQVTLRCSPKSGHDTVSWYQQALGQGPQFIFQYYEEEERQRGNFPDRFSGHQFPNYSSELNVNALLLGDSALYLCASSLGGTGGVYQPQHFGDGTRLSIL.

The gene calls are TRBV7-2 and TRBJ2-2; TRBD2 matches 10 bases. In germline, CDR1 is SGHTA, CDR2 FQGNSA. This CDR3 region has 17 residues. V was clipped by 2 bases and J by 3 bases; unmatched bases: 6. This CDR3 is CASSLILAGVYTGELFF. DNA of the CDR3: TGTGCCAGCAGCTTAATTCTAGCGGGGGTTTACACCGGGGAGCTGTTTTTT.

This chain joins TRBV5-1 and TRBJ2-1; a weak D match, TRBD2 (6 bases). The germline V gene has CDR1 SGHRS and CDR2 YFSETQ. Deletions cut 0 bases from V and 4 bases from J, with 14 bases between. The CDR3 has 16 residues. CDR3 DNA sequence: TGCGCCAGCAGCTTGGCCGCTGGCCTAGCGTACAATGAGCAGTTCTTC. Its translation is CASSLAAGLAYNEQFF.

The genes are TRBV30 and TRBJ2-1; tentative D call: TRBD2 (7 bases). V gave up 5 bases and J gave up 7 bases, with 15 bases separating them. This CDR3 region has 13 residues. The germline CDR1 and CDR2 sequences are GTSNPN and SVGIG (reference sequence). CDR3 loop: CAWARGGRNEQFF. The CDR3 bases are TGTGCCTGGGCTAGGGGGGGCCGGAATGAGCAGTTCTTC.

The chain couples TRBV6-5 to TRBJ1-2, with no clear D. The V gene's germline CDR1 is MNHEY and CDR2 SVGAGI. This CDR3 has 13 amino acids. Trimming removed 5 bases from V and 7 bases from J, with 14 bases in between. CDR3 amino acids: CASSPHRTGGYTF. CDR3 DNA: TGTGCCAGCAGTCCTCACCGGACTGGTGGCTACACCTTC.

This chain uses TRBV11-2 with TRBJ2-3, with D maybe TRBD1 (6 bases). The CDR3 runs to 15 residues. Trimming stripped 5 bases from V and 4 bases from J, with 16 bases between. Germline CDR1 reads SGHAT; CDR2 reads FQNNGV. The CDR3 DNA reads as TGTGCCAGCAGCCCCAGAGGGGGTTACCCAGATACGCAGTATTTT. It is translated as CASSPRGGYPDTQYF.

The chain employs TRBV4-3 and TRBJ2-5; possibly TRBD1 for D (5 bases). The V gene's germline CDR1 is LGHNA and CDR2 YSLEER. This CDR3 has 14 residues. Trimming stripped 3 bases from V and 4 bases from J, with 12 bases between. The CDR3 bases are TGCGCCAGCAGCCAGCAGGGATCATTAGAGACCCAGTACTTC. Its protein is CASSQQGSLETQYF.

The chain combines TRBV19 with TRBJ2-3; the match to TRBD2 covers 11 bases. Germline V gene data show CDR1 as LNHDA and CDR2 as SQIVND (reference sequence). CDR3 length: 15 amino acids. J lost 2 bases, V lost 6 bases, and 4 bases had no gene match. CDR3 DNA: TGTGCCAGTAGCGGGACTAGCGGAGTCACAGATACGCAGTATTTT. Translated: CASSGTSGVTDTQYF. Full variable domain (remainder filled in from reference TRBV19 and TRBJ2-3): DGGITQSPKYLFRKEGQNVTLSCEQNLNHDAMYWYRQDPGQGLRLIYYSQIVNDFQKGDIAEGYSVSREKKESFPLTVTSAQKNPTAFYLCASSGTSGVTDTQYFGPGTRLTVL.

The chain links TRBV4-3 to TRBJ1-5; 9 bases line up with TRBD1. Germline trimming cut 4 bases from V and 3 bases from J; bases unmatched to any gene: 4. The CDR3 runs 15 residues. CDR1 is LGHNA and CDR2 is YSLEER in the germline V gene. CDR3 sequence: CASSRDREVNQPQHF. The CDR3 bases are TGCGCCAGCAGCCGGGACAGGGAAGTCAATCAGCCCCAGCATTTT.

The CDR3 DNA reads TGCAGCGTGCGGGACAGGGCTTCCTACAATGAGCAGTTCTTC. Its protein is CSVRDRASYNEQFF. The J gene is TRBJ2-1, the V gene TRBV29-1, with 9 nucleotides matching TRBD1. J lost 1 base, V lost 6 bases, and 4 bases had no gene match. The CDR3 is 14 amino acids. Germline CDR1 and CDR2: SQVTM and ANQGSEA.

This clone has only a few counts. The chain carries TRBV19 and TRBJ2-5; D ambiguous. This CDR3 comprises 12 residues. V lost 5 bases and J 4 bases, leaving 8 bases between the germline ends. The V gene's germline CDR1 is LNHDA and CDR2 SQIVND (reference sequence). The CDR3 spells CASSFLGETQYF. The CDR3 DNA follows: TGTGCCAGTAGTTTCCTTGGAGAGACCCAGTACTTC.

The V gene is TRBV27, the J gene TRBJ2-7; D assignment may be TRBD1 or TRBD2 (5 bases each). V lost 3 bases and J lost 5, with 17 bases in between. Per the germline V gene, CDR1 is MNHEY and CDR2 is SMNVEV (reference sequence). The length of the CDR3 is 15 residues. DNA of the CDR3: TGTGCCAGCAGTTTCGCTGGGACCAGCCCCAACGAGCAGTACTTC. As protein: CASSFAGTSPNEQYF.

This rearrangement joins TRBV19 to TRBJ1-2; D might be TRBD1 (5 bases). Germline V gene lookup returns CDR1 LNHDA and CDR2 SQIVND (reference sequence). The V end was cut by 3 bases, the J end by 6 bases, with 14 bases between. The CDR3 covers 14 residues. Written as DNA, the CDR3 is TGTGCCAGTAGTATGGGCAGGGCTCGAGATGGCTACACCTTC. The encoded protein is CASSMGRARDGYTF.

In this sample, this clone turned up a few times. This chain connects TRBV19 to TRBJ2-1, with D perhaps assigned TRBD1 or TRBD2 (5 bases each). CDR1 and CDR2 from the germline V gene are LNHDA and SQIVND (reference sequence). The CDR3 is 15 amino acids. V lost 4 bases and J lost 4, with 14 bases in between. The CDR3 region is CASSTGLTRYNEQFF. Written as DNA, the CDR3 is TGTGCCAGTAGTACGGGGCTTACCAGGTACAATGAGCAGTTCTTC.

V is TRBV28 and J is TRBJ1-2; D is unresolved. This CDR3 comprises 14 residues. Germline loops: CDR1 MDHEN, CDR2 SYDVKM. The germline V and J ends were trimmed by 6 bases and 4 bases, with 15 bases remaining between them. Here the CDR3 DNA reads TGTGCCAGCAGCCCTCTGGTCCTTCTCTATGGCTACACCTTC. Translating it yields CASSPLVLLYGYTF.

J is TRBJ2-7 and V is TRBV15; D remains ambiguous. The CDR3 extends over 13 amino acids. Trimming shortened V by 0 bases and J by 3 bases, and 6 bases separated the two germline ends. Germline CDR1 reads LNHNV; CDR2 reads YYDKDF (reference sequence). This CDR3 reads CATSRDFSYEQYF. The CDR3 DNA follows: TGTGCCACCAGCAGAGATTTTAGCTACGAGCAGTACTTC.

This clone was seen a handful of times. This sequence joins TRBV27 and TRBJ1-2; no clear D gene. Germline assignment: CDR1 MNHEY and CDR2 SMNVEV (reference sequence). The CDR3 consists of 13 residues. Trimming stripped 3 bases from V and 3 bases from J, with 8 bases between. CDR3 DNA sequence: TGTGCCAGCAGTTTGTCGCTTGACTATGGCTACACCTTC. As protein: CASSLSLDYGYTF.